This passage covers 7 T cell receptor beta chains from one sample sequenced in a study of blood T cell repertoires in COVID-19. Assay: immunoSEQ multiplex PCR; the TCRdb copy retains only in-frame clones and omits some. This table holds 100,000 to 150,000 clones, over 60% found once. The specimen sequenced was peripheral blood. The receptors derive from a woman aged 70 to 79 with acute or convalescent COVID-19.

V usage is TRBV12-5 and J usage is TRBJ1-1; tentatively, D is TRBD1 (5 bases). The V end was cut by 5 bases, the J end by 2 bases, with 9 bases between. Germline CDR1 LGHNT, CDR2 FRNRAP. The CDR3 is made up of 13 amino acids. The CDR3 loop reads CASGVWTNTEAFF. CDR3 DNA: TGTGCTAGTGGTGTCTGGACAAACACTGAAGCTTTCTTT.

V gene TRBV25-1 combines with J gene TRBJ2-1; 7 bases line up with TRBD2. This CDR3 region has 14 residues. Losses at the gene ends were 3 bases for V and 5 bases for J; bases not matched to a gene: 4. CDR1 and CDR2 from the germline V gene are MGHDK and SYGVNS. The CDR3 protein is CASSEGGSDNEQFF. Here the CDR3 DNA reads TGTGCCAGCAGTGAGGGAGGGTCGGACAATGAGCAGTTCTTC.

V gene TRBV6-5 combines with J gene TRBJ2-7; D gene uncertain. Looked up from germline, CDR1 is MNHEY and CDR2 is SVGAGI. The V and J ends lost 4 bases and 4 bases respectively, with 17 bases between them. The CDR3 loop spans 15 amino acids. The CDR3 here is CASSSRSGLGYEQYF. The CDR3 DNA follows: TGTGCCAGCAGTTCCCGGTCGGGTCTTGGTTACGAGCAGTACTTC.

This chain uses TRBV7-2 with TRBJ2-1; 11 nucleotides line up with TRBD2. J was trimmed by 7 bases and V by 5 bases; bases with no gene match: 7. This CDR3 region has 15 residues. Germline values: CDR1 SGHTA, CDR2 FQGNSA. This CDR3 reads CASSTLAGEANEQFF. The CDR3 DNA sequence: TGTGCCAGCAGCACACTAGCGGGAGAGGCGAATGAGCAGTTCTTC.

The chain carries TRBV6-5 and TRBJ2-1; 11 nucleotides align to TRBD2. Trimming cost V 6 bases and J 9 bases; bases outside gene matches: 4. Germline CDR1 MNHEY, CDR2 SVGAGI. There are 13 residues in the CDR3. This CDR3 is CASSRTSGFEQFF. In DNA form, the CDR3 reads TGTGCCAGCAGCCGGACTAGCGGGTTTGAGCAGTTCTTC.

The rearrangement uses TRBV6-2 or TRBV6-3 and TRBJ1-1; unclear D gene. Germline V gives CDR1 MNHEY, CDR2 SVGEGT. The CDR3 covers 17 residues. V lost 6 bases, J lost 0 bases, and 20 bases lay in between. As DNA, the CDR3 is TGTGCCAGCAGCTTTGTTGGGAGGGCCCCCATGAACACTGAAGCTTTCTTT. Its translation: CASSFVGRAPMNTEAFF.

The V gene is TRBV27, the J gene TRBJ2-1, with 7 bases aligning to TRBD1. The CDR3 spans 17 residues. Trimming cost V 5 bases and J 0 bases; bases outside gene matches: 10. Germline V gives CDR1 MNHEY, CDR2 SMNVEV (reference sequence). CDR3 coding DNA: TGTGCCAGCAGTAGTTTCCGGGACAGTAGCTCCTACAATGAGCAGTTCTTC. Protein product: CASSSFRDSSSYNEQFF.